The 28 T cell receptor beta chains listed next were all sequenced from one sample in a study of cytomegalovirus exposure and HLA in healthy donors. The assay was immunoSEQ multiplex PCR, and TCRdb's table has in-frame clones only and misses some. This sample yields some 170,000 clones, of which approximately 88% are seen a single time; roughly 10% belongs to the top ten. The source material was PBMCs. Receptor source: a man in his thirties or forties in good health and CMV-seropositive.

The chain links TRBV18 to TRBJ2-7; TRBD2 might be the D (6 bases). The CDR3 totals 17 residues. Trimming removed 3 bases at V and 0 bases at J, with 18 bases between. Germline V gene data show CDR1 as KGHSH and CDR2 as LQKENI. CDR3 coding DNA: TGTGCCAGCTCACCCCAGGAGGCGGGGCCTAGCTCCTACGAGCAGTACTTC. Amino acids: CASSPQEAGPSSYEQYF.

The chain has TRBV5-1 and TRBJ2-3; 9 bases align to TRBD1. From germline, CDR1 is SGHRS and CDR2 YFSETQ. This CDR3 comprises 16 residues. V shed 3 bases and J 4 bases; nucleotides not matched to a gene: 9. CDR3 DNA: TGCGCCAGCAGCTCCCTAACAGGGGGCAGGGCAGATACGCAGTATTTT. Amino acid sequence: CASSSLTGGRADTQYF.

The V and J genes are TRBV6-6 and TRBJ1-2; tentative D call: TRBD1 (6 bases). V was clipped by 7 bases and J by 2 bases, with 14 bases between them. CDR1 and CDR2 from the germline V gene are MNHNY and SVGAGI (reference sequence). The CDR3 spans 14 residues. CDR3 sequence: CASTVGGPNYGYTF. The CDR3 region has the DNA TGTGCCAGCACCGTGGGGGGGCCGAACTATGGCTACACCTTC.

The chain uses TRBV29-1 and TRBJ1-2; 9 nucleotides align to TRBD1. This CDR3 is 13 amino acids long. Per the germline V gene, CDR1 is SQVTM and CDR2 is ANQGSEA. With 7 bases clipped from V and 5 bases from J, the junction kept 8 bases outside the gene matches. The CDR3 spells CSGRLQGAYGYTF. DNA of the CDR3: TGCAGCGGTCGTTTACAGGGGGCATATGGCTACACCTTC.

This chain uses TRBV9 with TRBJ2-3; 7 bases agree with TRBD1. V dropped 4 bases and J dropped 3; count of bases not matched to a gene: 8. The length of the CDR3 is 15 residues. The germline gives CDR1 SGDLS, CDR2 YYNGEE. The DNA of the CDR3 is TGTGCCAGCAGCATCGACAGGGTTGAGACAGATACGCAGTATTTT. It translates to CASSIDRVETDTQYF.

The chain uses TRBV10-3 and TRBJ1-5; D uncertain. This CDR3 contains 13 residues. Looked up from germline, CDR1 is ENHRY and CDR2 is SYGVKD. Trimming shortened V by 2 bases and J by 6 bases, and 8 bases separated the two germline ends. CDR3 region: CAISEQDPQPQHF. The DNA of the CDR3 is TGTGCCATCAGTGAGCAGGATCCTCAGCCCCAGCATTTT.

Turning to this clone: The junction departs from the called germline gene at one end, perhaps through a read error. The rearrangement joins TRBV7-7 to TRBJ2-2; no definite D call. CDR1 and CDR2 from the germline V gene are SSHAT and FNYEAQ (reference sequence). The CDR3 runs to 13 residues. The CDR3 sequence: CASSLVYGGELFF. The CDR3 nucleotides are TGTGCTAGCAGCTTAGTCTACGGCGGGGAGCTGTTTTTT.

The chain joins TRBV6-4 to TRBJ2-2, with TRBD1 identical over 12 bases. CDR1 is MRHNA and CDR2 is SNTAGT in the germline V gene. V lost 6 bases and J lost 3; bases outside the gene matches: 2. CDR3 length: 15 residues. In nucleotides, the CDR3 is TGTGCCAGCAGGGGGACAGGGGGCGACACCGGGGAGCTGTTTTTT. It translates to CASRGTGGDTGELFF.

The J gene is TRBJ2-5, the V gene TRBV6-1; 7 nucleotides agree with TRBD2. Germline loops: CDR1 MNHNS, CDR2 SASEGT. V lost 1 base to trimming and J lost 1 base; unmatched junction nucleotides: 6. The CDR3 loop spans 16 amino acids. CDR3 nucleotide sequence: TGTGCCAGCAGTGAAGGGTCTAGCGGCGTCCAAGAGACCCAGTACTTC. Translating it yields CASSEGSSGVQETQYF.

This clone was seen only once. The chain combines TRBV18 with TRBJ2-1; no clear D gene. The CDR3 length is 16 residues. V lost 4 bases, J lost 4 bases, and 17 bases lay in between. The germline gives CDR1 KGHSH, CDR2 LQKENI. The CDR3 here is CASSRPGSGSYNEQFF. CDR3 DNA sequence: TGTGCCAGCTCACGTCCCGGGTCGGGTTCTTACAATGAGCAGTTCTTC.

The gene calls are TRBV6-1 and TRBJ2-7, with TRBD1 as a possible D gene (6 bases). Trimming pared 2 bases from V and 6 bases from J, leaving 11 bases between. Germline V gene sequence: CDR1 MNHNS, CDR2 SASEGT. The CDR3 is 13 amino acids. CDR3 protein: CASSENRAREQYF. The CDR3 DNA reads TGTGCCAGCAGTGAAAACAGGGCTCGCGAGCAGTACTTC.

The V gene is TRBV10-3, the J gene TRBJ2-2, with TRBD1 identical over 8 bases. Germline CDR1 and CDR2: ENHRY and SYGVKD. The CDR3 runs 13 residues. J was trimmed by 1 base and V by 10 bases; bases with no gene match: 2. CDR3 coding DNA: TGTGCCACCGGGACAGGGAACACCGGGGAGCTGTTTTTT. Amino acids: CATGTGNTGELFF.

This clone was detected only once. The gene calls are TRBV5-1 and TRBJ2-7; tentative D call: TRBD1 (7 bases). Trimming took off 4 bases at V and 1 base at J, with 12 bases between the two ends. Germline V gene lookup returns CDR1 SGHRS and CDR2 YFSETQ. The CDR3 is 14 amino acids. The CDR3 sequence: CASSAGTESYEQYF. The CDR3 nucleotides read TGCGCCAGCAGCGCGGGGACAGAATCCTACGAGCAGTACTTC.

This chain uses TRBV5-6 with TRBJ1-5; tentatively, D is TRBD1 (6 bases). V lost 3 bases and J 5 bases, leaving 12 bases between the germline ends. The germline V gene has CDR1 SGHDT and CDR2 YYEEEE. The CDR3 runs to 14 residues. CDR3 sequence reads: CASSSQGYDQPQHF. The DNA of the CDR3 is TGTGCCAGCAGCTCACAGGGCTACGATCAGCCCCAGCATTTT.

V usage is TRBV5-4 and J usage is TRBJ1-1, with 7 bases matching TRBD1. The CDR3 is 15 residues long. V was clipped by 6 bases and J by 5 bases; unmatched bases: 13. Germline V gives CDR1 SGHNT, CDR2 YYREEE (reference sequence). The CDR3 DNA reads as TGTGCCAGCACCTTTCAGGGGGACCTCGGAACTGAAGCTTTCTTT. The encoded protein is CASTFQGDLGTEAFF.

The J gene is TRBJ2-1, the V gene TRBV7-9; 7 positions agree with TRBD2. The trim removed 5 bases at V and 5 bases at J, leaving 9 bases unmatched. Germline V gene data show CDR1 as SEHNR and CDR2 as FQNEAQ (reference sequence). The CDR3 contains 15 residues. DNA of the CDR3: TGTGCCAGCAGCCCAAATTTGCGGGAGAACAATGAGCAGTTCTTC. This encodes CASSPNLRENNEQFF.

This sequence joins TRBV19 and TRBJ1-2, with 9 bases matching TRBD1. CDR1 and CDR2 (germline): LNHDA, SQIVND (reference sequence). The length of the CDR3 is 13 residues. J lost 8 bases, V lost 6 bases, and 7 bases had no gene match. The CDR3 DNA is TGTGCCAGTAGGCGGACAGGGGAAAGGGGCTACACCTTC. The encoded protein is CASRRTGERGYTF.

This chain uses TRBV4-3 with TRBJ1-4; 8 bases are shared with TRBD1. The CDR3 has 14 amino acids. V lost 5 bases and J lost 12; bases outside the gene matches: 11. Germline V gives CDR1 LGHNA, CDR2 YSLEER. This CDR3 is CASSADRVKVELFF. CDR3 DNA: TGCGCCAGCAGCGCGGACAGGGTGAAAGTAGAACTGTTTTTT.

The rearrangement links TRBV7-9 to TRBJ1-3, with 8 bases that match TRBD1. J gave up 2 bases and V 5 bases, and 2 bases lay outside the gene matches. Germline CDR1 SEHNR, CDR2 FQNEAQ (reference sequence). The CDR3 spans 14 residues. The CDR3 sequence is CASSPTGAGNTIYF. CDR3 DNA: TGTGCCAGCAGCCCGACAGGGGCTGGAAACACCATATATTTT.

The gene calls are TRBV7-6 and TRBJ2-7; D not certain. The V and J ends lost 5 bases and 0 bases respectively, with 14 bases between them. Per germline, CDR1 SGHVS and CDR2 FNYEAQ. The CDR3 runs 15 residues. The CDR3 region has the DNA TGTGCCAGCAGCCCCGACCGGGTGAGCTCCTACGAGCAGTACTTC. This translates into CASSPDRVSSYEQYF.

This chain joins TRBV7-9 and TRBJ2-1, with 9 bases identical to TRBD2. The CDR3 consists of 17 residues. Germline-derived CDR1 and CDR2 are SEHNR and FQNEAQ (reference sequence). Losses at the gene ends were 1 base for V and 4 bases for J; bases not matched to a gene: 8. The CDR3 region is CASSLESGLAGYNEQFF. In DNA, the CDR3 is TGTGCCAGCAGCTTAGAGTCGGGGCTAGCGGGGTACAATGAGCAGTTCTTC.

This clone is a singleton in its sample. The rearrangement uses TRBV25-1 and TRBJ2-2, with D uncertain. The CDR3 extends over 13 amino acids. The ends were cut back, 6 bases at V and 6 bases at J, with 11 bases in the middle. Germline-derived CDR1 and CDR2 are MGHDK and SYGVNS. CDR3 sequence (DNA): TGTGCCAGCAGGCAGAGAGGTGCCGGGGAGCTGTTTTTT. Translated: CASRQRGAGELFF. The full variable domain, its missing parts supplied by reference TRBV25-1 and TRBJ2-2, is EADIYQTPRYLVIGTGKKITLECSQTMGHDKMYWYQQDPGMELHLIHYSYGVNSTEKGDLSSESTVSRIRTEHFPLTLESARPSHTSQYLCASRQRGAGELFFGEGSRLTVL.

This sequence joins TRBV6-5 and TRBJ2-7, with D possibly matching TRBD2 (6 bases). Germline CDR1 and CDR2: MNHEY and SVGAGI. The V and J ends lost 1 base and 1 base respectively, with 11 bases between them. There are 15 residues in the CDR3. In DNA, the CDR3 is TGTGCCAGCAGTTACTTGCTCGGGGGTTCCTACGAGCAGTACTTC. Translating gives CASSYLLGGSYEQYF.

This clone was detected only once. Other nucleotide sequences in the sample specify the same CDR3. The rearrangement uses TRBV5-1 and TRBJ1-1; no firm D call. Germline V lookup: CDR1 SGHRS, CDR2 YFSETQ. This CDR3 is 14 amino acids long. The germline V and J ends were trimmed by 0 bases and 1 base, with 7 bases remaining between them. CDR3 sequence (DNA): TGCGCCAGCAGCTTGGCCCCAGGGAACACTGAAGCTTTCTTT. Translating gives CASSLAPGNTEAFF.

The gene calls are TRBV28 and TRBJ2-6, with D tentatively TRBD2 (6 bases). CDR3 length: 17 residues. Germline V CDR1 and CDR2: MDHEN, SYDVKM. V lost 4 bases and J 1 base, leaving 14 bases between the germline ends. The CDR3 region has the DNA TGTGCCAGCAGTTGGACTAATTTGGGTTCTGGGGCCAACGTCCTGACTTTC. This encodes CASSWTNLGSGANVLTF.

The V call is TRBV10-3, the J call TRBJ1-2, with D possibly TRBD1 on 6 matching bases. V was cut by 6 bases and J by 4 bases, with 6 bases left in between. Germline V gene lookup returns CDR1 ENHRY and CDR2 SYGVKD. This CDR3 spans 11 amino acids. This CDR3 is CAIRDSYGYTF. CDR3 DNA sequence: TGTGCCATCAGGGACAGCTATGGCTACACCTTC.

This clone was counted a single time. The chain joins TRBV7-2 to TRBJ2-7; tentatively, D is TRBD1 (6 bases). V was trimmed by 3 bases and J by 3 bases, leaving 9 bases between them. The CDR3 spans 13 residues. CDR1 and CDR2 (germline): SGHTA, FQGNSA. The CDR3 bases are TGTGCCAGCAGCTTGGACAGCTTCTACGAGCAGTACTTC. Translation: CASSLDSFYEQYF.

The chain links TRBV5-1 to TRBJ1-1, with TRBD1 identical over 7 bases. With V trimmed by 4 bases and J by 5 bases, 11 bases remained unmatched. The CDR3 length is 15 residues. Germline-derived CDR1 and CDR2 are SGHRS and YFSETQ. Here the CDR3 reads CASSPQTGFITEAFF. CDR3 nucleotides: TGCGCCAGCAGCCCCCAGACAGGGTTTATAACTGAAGCTTTCTTT.